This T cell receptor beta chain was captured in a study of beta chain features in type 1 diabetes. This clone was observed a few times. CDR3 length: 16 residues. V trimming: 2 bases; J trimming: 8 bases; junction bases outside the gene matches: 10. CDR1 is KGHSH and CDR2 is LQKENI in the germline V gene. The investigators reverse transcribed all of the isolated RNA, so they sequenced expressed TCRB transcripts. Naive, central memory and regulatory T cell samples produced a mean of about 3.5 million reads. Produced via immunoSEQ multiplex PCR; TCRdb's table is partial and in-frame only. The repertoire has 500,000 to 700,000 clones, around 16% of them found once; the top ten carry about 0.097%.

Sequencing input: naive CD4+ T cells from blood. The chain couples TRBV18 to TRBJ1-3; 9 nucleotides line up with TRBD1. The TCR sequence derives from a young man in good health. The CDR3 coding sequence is TGTGCCAGCTCACCAGGGACAGGGAATCGTAGAGACACCATATATTTT. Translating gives CASSPGTGNRRDTIYF.